A single sample is the source of the 25 T cell receptor beta chains below, sequenced in a study of tumor-infiltrating lymphocytes in localized non-small cell lung cancer. Using immunoSEQ multiplex PCR, the repertoire was profiled, and TCRdb retains in-frame clones only, with some absent. Counted here are about 9,000 clones, around 62% occurring once; the ten biggest clones make up about a tenth. Sequencing was carried out using uninvolved lung tissue not adjacent to the tumor. These receptors were collected from a human donor with non-small cell lung cancer.

CDR3 residues: CASSLGTGLYEQYF. Written as DNA, the CDR3 is TGTGCCAGCAGCTTGGGGACAGGACTCTACGAGCAGTACTTC. The chain has TRBV11-3 and TRBJ2-7; 8 bases align to TRBD1. This CDR3 region has 14 residues. V lost 3 bases, J lost 3 bases, and 4 bases stayed unmatched. Germline values: CDR1 SGHNT, CDR2 YENEEA.

This clone was observed a single time. The V gene is TRBV6-5, the J gene TRBJ1-2; the D is unclear. Trimming stripped 10 bases from V and 8 bases from J, with 17 bases between. This CDR3 comprises 12 residues. Germline CDR1 MNHEY, CDR2 SVGAGI. CDR3 nucleotide sequence: TGTGCCACCTCTGAAGGAATCCGCGGCTACACCTTC. The encoded protein is CATSEGIRGYTF.

This sequence joins TRBV7-2 and TRBJ2-3; possibly TRBD1 for D (6 bases). The germline V gene encodes CDR1 SGHTA and CDR2 FQGNSA. With 2 bases removed from V and 5 bases from J, the gap between germline ends came to 11 bases. This CDR3 contains 14 residues. This chain's CDR3 is CASSLMGAGDTQYF. The CDR3 DNA sequence: TGTGCCAGCAGCTTAATGGGGGCAGGAGATACGCAGTATTTT.

V usage is TRBV5-1 and J usage is TRBJ1-4; D uncertain. CDR1 and CDR2 (germline): SGHRS, YFSETQ. This CDR3 comprises 15 residues. The V and J ends lost 7 bases and 3 bases respectively, with 16 bases between them. The CDR3 DNA follows: TGCGCCAGCGAGAGCGAGGCGGACCCTAATGAAAAACTGTTTTTT. It codes for CASESEADPNEKLFF.

The chain links TRBV10-3 to TRBJ2-1; tentatively, D is TRBD1 or TRBD2 (5 bases each). Trimming took off 2 bases at V and 15 bases at J, with 17 bases between the two ends. Germline lookup yields CDR1 ENHRY and CDR2 SYGVKD. CDR3 length equals 13 residues. CDR3 sequence reads: CAISEPDQGRPFF. The CDR3 DNA sequence: TGTGCCATCAGTGAGCCGGATCAGGGACGACCGTTCTTC.

The DNA for the CDR3 is TGTGCCAGCAGCCCCGGGACAGGGGGAAGTTATGGCTACACCTTC. As protein: CASSPGTGGSYGYTF. The chain couples TRBV5-6 to TRBJ1-2, with 11 bases matching TRBD1. The J segment lost 5 bases and the V segment lost 4 bases, leaving 7 bases of the junction unmatched. The CDR3 sequence is 15 residues long. The germline CDR1 and CDR2 sequences are SGHDT and YYEEEE.

The rearrangement uses TRBV19 and TRBJ1-5; D is undetermined. The germline V gene has CDR1 LNHDA and CDR2 SQIVND (reference sequence). V shed 3 bases and J shed 3 bases, with 18 bases lying between them. The CDR3 consists of 17 residues. CDR3 sequence reads: CASSIEGQVGFNQPQHF. In nucleotides, the CDR3 is TGTGCCAGTAGTATCGAAGGCCAAGTGGGATTCAATCAGCCCCAGCATTTT.

This rearrangement joins TRBV6-5 to TRBJ2-7, with 8 bases aligning to TRBD2. The CDR3 contains 13 residues. With 6 bases clipped from V and 12 bases from J, the junction kept 13 bases outside the gene matches. Per germline, CDR1 MNHEY and CDR2 SVGAGI. The CDR3 sequence: CASSQPGLEMRYF. The CDR3 region has the DNA TGTGCCAGCAGCCAACCGGGACTAGAGATGCGGTACTTC.

The genes are TRBV5-4 and TRBJ2-5; 9 positions match TRBD2. The CDR3 runs 16 residues. From germline, CDR1 is SGHNT and CDR2 YYREEE (reference sequence). V shed 4 bases, J shed 4 bases, and the junction held 11 bases outside the gene matches. The CDR3 spells CASSAAGGLAGETQYF. CDR3 nucleotide sequence: TGTGCCAGCAGCGCGGCCGGGGGACTAGCAGGAGAGACCCAGTACTTC. The full variable domain, in which reference TRBV5-4 and TRBJ2-5 provide the parts outside the CDR3, is ETGVTQSPTHLIKTRGQQVTLRCSSQSGHNTVSWYQQALGQGPQFIFQYYREEENGRGNFPPRFSGLQFPNYSSELNVNALELDDSALYLCASSAAGGLAGETQYFGPGTRLLVL.

This sequence joins TRBV7-2 and TRBJ1-2; D gene ambiguous. With 4 bases removed from V and 7 bases from J, the gap between germline ends came to 7 bases. CDR1 and CDR2 from the germline V gene are SGHTA and FQGNSA. The CDR3 is made up of 11 amino acids. The CDR3 bases are TGTGCCAGCAGCTCGGGGAGTGGCTACACCTTC. It specifies CASSSGSGYTF.

CDR3 bases: TGTGCCAGCAGTTTCTCAAACAATCAGCCCCAGCATTTT. Amino acids: CASSFSNNQPQHF. The chain links TRBV28 to TRBJ1-5, with D unclear. The CDR3 is 13 amino acids. Germline V gives CDR1 MDHEN, CDR2 SYDVKM. With 3 bases removed from V and 3 bases from J, the gap between germline ends came to 6 bases.

The genes are TRBV15 and TRBJ1-4; D perhaps matches TRBD1 (5 bases). Germline values: CDR1 LNHNV, CDR2 YYDKDF (reference sequence). This CDR3 contains 15 residues. V was pared by 0 bases and J by 4 bases, with 9 bases between. The CDR3 DNA is TGTGCCACCAGCAGAGATGGGGCCGGTAATGAAAAACTGTTTTTT. Translated, it gives CATSRDGAGNEKLFF.

The chain links TRBV30 to TRBJ2-3, with 9 nucleotides matching TRBD2. The CDR3 length is 16 residues. Per germline, CDR1 GTSNPN and CDR2 SVGIG (reference sequence). The ends lost 4 bases at V and 2 bases at J; junction bases unmatched: 10. CDR3 amino acids: CAWTGGLAGTTDTQYF. The CDR3 DNA sequence: TGTGCCTGGACGGGTGGGCTAGCGGGAACCACAGATACGCAGTATTTT.

The genes are TRBV7-6 and TRBJ2-7; 8 bases match TRBD1. V lost 6 bases to trimming and J lost 3 bases; unmatched junction nucleotides: 7. The CDR3 has 14 residues. Germline V gene sequence: CDR1 SGHVS, CDR2 FNYEAQ. The CDR3 spells CASRRTGTDYEQYF. For the CDR3, the DNA is TGTGCCAGCAGGCGGACAGGGACGGACTACGAGCAGTACTTC. Using reference TRBV7-6 and TRBJ2-7 for the parts outside the CDR3, the full variable domain is GAGVSQSPRYKVTKRGQDVALRCDPISGHVSLYWYRQALGQGPEFLTYFNYEAQQDKSGLPNDRFSAERPEGSISTLTIQRTEQRDSAMYRCASRRTGTDYEQYFGPGTRLTVT.

This clone is medium-sized (0.01 to 0.1%) by share. The chain is built from TRBV10-3 and TRBJ1-1; D possibly corresponds to TRBD1 (5 bases). From germline, CDR1 is ENHRY and CDR2 SYGVKD. The CDR3 loop spans 11 amino acids. V was trimmed by 2 bases and J by 12 bases, leaving 10 bases between them. The CDR3 protein is CAISEQGGTFF. DNA of the CDR3: TGTGCCATCAGTGAGCAGGGAGGAACTTTCTTT.

The chain links TRBV2 to TRBJ1-5, with a tentative D call TRBD1 (6 bases). CDR3 size: 16 residues. The V end lost 6 bases, the J end lost 2 bases, and 17 bases lay between the germline ends. From germline, CDR1 is SNHLY and CDR2 FYNNEI. In DNA, the CDR3 is TGTGCCAGCAGATCCAGGGGATCTGATGGCAATCAGCCCCAGCATTTT. This gives the protein CASRSRGSDGNQPQHF.

This clone showed up just a few times. The chain uses TRBV5-4 and TRBJ2-7; 7 bases are a match to TRBD2. This CDR3 has 14 residues. Trimming cost V 4 bases and J 5 bases; bases outside gene matches: 9. Germline CDR1 SGHNT, CDR2 YYREEE (reference sequence). The CDR3 loop reads CASSRLALPHEQYF. The CDR3 DNA reads TGTGCCAGCAGCCGACTAGCACTGCCCCACGAGCAGTACTTC.

The chain has TRBV7-2 and TRBJ2-5, with D perhaps matching TRBD2 (6 bases). The germline V gene has CDR1 SGHTA and CDR2 FQGNSA. V lost 3 bases to trimming and J lost 7 bases, with 12 bases between them. The CDR3 length is 13 residues. DNA of the CDR3: TGTGCCAGCAGCTTCGGAGGGCTGGGGACCCAGTACTTC. Its translation: CASSFGGLGTQYF.

This clone has a handful of counts. The chain recombines TRBV9 with TRBJ2-3; 10 positions match TRBD2. The CDR3 extends over 15 amino acids. CDR1 is SGDLS and CDR2 is YYNGEE in the germline V gene. The V segment lost 0 bases and the J segment 4 bases; nucleotides outside the gene matches: 2. This chain's CDR3 is CASSVESGRADTQYF. In DNA, the CDR3 is TGTGCCAGCAGCGTAGAGAGCGGGAGGGCAGATACGCAGTATTTT. Together with reference TRBV9 and TRBJ2-3, the CDR3 gives the full variable domain: DSGVTQTPKHLITATGQRVTLRCSPRSGDLSVYWYQQSLDQGLQFLIQYYNGEERAKGNILERFSAQQFPDLHSELNLSSLELGDSALYFCASSVESGRADTQYFGPGTRLTVL.

This chain uses TRBV5-4 with TRBJ2-3; TRBD1 agrees at 7 bases. The CDR3 runs to 14 residues. Germline lookup yields CDR1 SGHNT and CDR2 YYREEE (reference sequence). With 1 base clipped from V and 3 bases from J, the junction kept 2 bases outside the gene matches. The CDR3 bases are TGTGCCAGCAGCTTGAGCAGGGGGACAGATACGCAGTATTTT. Amino acid sequence: CASSLSRGTDTQYF.

The chain couples TRBV5-1 to TRBJ2-7; unclear D gene. This CDR3 is 13 amino acids long. Per germline, CDR1 SGHRS and CDR2 YFSETQ. V dropped 2 bases and J dropped 5 bases, with 11 bases sitting between them. The CDR3 nucleotides are TGCGCCAGCAGCTTCAAGGATCCCCACGAGCAGTACTTC. It yields the protein CASSFKDPHEQYF.

The chain is built from TRBV30 and TRBJ2-5; D is ambiguous. The germline V gene has CDR1 GTSNPN and CDR2 SVGIG (reference sequence). The V end lost 1 base, the J end lost 4 bases, and 10 bases lay between the germline ends. The CDR3 is 13 residues long. CDR3 residues: CAWSAQVGETQYF. In DNA form, the CDR3 reads TGTGCCTGGAGTGCTCAGGTGGGAGAGACCCAGTACTTC.

This chain joins TRBV20-1 and TRBJ2-7, with 7 bases identical to TRBD2. This CDR3 spans 11 amino acids. Germline CDR1 DFQATT, CDR2 SNEGSKA (reference sequence). The DNA for the CDR3 is TGCAGATTGACTAGCCCGTACGAGCAGTACTTC. Translation: CRLTSPYEQYF.

This clone was observed a few times. In DNA form, the CDR3 reads TGTGCCAGCACGGACAGGGGGCTCTATGGCTACACCTTC. As protein: CASTDRGLYGYTF. The chain employs TRBV5-4 and TRBJ1-2; 11 bases map to TRBD1. This CDR3 region has 13 residues. The germline V gene has CDR1 SGHNT and CDR2 YYREEE (reference sequence). V trimming: 6 bases; J trimming: 4 bases; junction bases outside the gene matches: 2.

This clone was picked up a small number of times. This chain uses TRBV28 with TRBJ1-2, with D possibly being TRBD1 (6 bases). Deletions cut 3 bases from V and 6 bases from J, with 17 bases between. The germline gives CDR1 MDHEN, CDR2 SYDVKM. CDR3 length: 15 residues. The chain's CDR3 is CASSLSSWGADGYTF. Here the CDR3 DNA reads TGTGCCAGCAGTTTGTCCTCGTGGGGGGCGGATGGCTACACCTTC.